This T cell receptor beta chain is from a study of regulatory T cells in long-lasting Graves disease. Whole-study results and caveats: Limited samples may have lowered accuracy.

CDR1 SGHTA and CDR2 FQGNSA come from the germline V gene. Trimming removed 5 bases at V and 1 base at J, with 15 bases between. The CDR3 extends over 16 amino acids. The time point here: persistent/refractory GD, antithyroid drugs over 5 years with positive TRAb. The TCR library was prepared using RNA isolated from PBMCs. Graves' disease diagnosis followed American Thyroid Association guidelines. Arm-PCR with iRepertoire HTBI primers amplified the CDR3 regions for these TCR beta libraries. TCRdb re-analysed the multiplex PCR reads in MiXCR, keeping a single row per CDR3 protein. Counted here are hundreds of thousands of distinct CDR3 sequences, less than 25% occurring once; the ten biggest clones make up roughly 20%. This clonotype has at least ten counts. Its matching antigen is unknown.

The source is a female donor with Graves disease. V gene TRBV7-2 combines with J gene TRBJ1-3; D is undetermined. The sample in question was peripheral blood mononuclear cells (PBMCs), obtained when the disease was refractory, from a patient treated with antithyroid drugs. This CDR3 reads CASSPQSGRSGNTIYF. For the CDR3, the DNA is TGTGCCAGCAGCCCGCAGTCCGGTAGATCTGGAAACACCATATATTTT. The full variable domain, completed using reference TRBV7-2 and TRBJ1-3, is GAGVSQSPSNKVTEKGKDVELRCDPISGHTALYWYRQSLGQGLEFLIYFQGNSAPDKSGLPSDRFSAERTGGSVSTLTIQRTQQEDSAVYLCASSPQSGRSGNTIYFGEGSWLTVV.